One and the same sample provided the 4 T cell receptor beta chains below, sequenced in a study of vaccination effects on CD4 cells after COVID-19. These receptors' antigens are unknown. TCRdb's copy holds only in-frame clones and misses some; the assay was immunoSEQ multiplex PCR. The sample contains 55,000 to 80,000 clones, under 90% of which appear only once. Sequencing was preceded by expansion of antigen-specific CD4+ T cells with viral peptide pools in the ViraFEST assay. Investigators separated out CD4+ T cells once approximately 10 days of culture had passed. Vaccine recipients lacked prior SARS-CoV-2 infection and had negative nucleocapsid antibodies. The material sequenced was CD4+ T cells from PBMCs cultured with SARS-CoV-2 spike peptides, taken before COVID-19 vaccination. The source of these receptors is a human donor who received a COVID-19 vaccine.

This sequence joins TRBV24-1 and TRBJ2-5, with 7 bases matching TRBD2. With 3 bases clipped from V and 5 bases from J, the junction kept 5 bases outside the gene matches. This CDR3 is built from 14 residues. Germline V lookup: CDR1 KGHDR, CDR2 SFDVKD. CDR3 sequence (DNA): TGTGCCACCAGTGATCGGGGGGTTTGGGAGACCCAGTACTTC. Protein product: CATSDRGVWETQYF.

The CDR3 loop reads CATTTGMNTEAFF. Written as DNA, the CDR3 is TGTGCCACCACGACAGGTATGAACACTGAAGCTTTCTTT. The chain combines TRBV6-5 with TRBJ1-1; a weak D match, TRBD1 (6 bases). The V gene lost 10 bases and the J gene lost 0 bases, with 12 bases spanning the gap. The CDR3 runs to 13 residues. Germline CDR1 and CDR2: MNHEY and SVGAGI.

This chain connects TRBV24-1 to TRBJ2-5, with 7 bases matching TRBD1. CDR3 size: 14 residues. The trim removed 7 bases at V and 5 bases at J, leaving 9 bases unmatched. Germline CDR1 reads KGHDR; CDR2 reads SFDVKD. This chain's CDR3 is CATSQTGARETQYF. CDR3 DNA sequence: TGTGCCACCAGCCAAACAGGGGCTAGGGAGACCCAGTACTTC.

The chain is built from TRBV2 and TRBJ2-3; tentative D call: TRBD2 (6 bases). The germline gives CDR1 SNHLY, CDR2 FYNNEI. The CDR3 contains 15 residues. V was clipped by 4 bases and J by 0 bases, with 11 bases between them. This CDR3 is CASSGLAASTDTQYF. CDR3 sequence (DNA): TGTGCCAGCAGTGGATTAGCGGCTAGCACAGATACGCAGTATTTT.